Sequencing of this TCR beta chain was carried out in a study of T-cell memory formation after mild COVID-19. Germline assignment: CDR1 MGHRA and CDR2 YSYEKL. The trim removed 2 bases at V and 4 bases at J, leaving 4 bases unmatched. The CDR3 consists of 16 residues. One entry per CDR3 protein results from TCRdb running MiXCR on the 5' RACE reads. The table lists approximately 450,000 distinct CDR3 sequences, 15% to 20% of them singletons, with 12% in the top ten. Specimen: PBMCs or a T cell subset sorted from them (not recorded which). This sequence was found in an adult woman who had mild COVID-19 (a few samples of this study predate the infection). Cell type and time point are not known. The rearrangement uses TRBV4-1 and TRBJ1-5; 11 positions agree with TRBD1. As DNA, the CDR3 is TGCGCCAGCAGCCAACCCCGGGACAGGGGGAATCAGCCCCAGCATTTT. It specifies CASSQPRDRGNQPQHF.